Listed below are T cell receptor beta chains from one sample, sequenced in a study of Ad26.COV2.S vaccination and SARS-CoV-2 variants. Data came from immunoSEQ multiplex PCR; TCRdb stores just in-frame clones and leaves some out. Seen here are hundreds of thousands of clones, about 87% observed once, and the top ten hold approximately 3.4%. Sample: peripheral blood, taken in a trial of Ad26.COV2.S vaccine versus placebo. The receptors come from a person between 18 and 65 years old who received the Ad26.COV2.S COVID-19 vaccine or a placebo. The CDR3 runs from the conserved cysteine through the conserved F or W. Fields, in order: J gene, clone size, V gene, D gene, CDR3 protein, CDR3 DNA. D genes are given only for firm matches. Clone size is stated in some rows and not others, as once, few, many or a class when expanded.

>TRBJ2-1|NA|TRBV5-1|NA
CASSRDGTQNNEQFF
TGCGCCAGCAGCCGGGACGGGACTCAAAACAATGAGCAGTTCTTC
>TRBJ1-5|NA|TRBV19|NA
CASSPFGGADQPQHF
TGTGCCAGTAGTCCCTTTGGAGGGGCGGACCAGCCCCAGCATTTT
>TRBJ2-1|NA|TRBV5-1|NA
CASRPWVGTDNEQFF
TGCGCCAGCAGACCCTGGGTAGGGACTGACAATGAGCAGTTCTTC
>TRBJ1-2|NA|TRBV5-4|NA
CASSLALTPNYGYTF
TGTGCCAGCAGCTTGGCACTGACGCCCAACTATGGCTACACCTTC
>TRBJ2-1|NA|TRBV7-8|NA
CASSETGLYPLYNEQFF
TGTGCCAGCAGCGAAACAGGGCTATACCCCCTATACAATGAGCAGTTCTTC
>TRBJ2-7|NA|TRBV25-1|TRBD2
CASSELSSGSLIEQYF
TGTGCCAGCAGTGAATTGTCTAGCGGGTCCTTGATTGAGCAGTACTTC
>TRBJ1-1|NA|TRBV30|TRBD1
CAWRRDSWDTEAFF
TGTGCCTGGAGGAGGGACAGCTGGGACACTGAAGCTTTCTTT
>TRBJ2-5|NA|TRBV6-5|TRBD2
CASRRLAGGQETQYF
TGTGCCAGCAGAAGACTAGCGGGGGGACAAGAGACCCAGTACTTC
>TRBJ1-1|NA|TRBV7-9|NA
CASSFQGLNTEAFF
TGTGCCAGCAGCTTCCAGGGTTTAAACACTGAAGCTTTCTTT
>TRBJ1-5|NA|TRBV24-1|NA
CATSPGGINQPQHF
TGTGCCACCAGCCCTGGGGGGATCAATCAGCCCCAGCATTTT
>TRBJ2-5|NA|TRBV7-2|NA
CASSLVSPQETQYF
TGTGCCAGCAGCTTAGTATCCCCGCAGGAGACCCAGTACTTC
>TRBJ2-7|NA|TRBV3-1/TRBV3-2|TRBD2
CASSQDPPSGNLLYEQYF
TGTGCCAGCAGCCAAGATCCACCTAGCGGGAATTTACTTTACGAGCAGTACTTC
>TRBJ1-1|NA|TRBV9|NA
CASSVTTMGTEAFF
TGTGCCAGCAGCGTAACGACCATGGGGACTGAAGCTTTCTTT
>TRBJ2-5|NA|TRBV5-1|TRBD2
CASRDGGYQETQYF
TGCGCCAGCAGAGACGGGGGGTACCAAGAGACCCAGTACTTC
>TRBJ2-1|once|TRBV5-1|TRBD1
CASSLSSQGVNEQFF
TGCGCCAGCAGCTTGAGCAGCCAGGGGGTCAATGAGCAGTTCTTC
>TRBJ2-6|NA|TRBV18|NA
CASSQRGGSGANVLTF
TGTGCCAGCTCACAAAGAGGGGGGTCTGGGGCCAACGTCCTGACTTTC
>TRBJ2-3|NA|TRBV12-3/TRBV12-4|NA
CASSQLWADTQYF
TGTGCCAGCAGCCAACTTTGGGCGGATACGCAGTATTTT
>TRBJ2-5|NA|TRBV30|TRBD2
CAWTPGGEAQYF
TGTGCCTGGACCCCTGGGGGGGAGGCCCAGTACTTC
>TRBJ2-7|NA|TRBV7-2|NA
CASSLAMDYEQYF
TGTGCCAGCAGCTTAGCTATGGATTACGAGCAGTACTTC
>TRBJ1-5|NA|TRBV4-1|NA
CASSQEGFIQPQHF
TGCGCCAGCAGCCAGGAGGGCTTCATTCAGCCCCAGCATTTT
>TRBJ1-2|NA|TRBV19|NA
CASSVGGTRYYGYTF
TGTGCCAGTAGTGTAGGAGGAACCCGATACTATGGCTACACCTTC
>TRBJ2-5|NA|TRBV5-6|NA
CASSLGRYQETQYF
TGTGCCAGCAGCCTCGGACGGTACCAAGAGACCCAGTACTTC
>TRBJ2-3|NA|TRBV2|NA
CASSREGGTDTQYF
TGTGCCAGCAGTCGGGAAGGAGGCACAGATACGCAGTATTTT
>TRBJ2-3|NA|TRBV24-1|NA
CATSVGGADTQYF
TGTGCCACCAGTGTGGGAGGAGCAGATACGCAGTATTTT